Following are 25 T cell receptor beta chains from one sample sequenced in a study of Ad26.COV2.S vaccination and SARS-CoV-2 variants. The treatment was: around 19 received Ad26.COV2.S at low or high dose, single or two shots; about 5 received placebo; per-sample allocation not given. Sampling happened 63 days after the first vaccine or placebo injection. The protocol was immunoSEQ multiplex PCR, while the TCRdb copy is restricted to in-frame clones and leaves out a portion. The sample yields 500,000 or so clones, roughly nine tenths seen once. Material: peripheral blood, obtained in a trial of Ad26.COV2.S vaccine versus placebo. The receptors originated from a person between 18 and 59 years old who received the Ad26.COV2.S COVID-19 vaccine or a placebo.

This clone was seen just once. CDR3 sequence reads: CASSARRNSAETEAFF. CDR3 coding DNA: TGTGCCAGCAGCGCCCGGCGAAACTCGGCCGAGACTGAAGCTTTCTTT. V usage is TRBV9 and J usage is TRBJ1-1; D unclear. The V gene's germline CDR1 is SGDLS and CDR2 YYNGEE. Trimming shortened V by 3 bases and J by 5 bases, and 20 bases separated the two germline ends. The CDR3 is 16 amino acids.

In the case of this clone: This CDR3 is also generated by other DNA sequences in the sample. This rearrangement joins TRBV6-5 to TRBJ2-3; TRBD2 matches at 10 bases. Germline loops: CDR1 MNHEY, CDR2 SVGAGI. V shed 0 bases and J 4 bases; nucleotides not matched to a gene: 1. The CDR3 is made up of 15 amino acids. The CDR3 protein is CASSYSGLAADTQYF. Written as DNA, the CDR3 is TGTGCCAGCAGTTACTCCGGACTAGCGGCAGATACGCAGTATTTT.

The chain links TRBV7-2 to TRBJ1-5; 7 bases fit TRBD1. The CDR3 loop spans 16 amino acids. J lost 4 bases, V lost 5 bases, and 11 bases had no gene match. Germline CDR1 SGHTA, CDR2 FQGNSA. DNA of the CDR3: TGTGCCAGCAGCCCTCACCAGGGGGGAGTAAATCAGCCCCAGCATTTT. This encodes CASSPHQGGVNQPQHF. Supplemented by reference TRBV7-2 and TRBJ1-5, the full variable domain reads GAGVSQSPSNKVTEKGKDVELRCDPISGHTALYWYRQSLGQGLEFLIYFQGNSAPDKSGLPSDRFSAERTGGSVSTLTIQRTQQEDSAVYLCASSPHQGGVNQPQHFGDGTRLSIL.

As DNA, the CDR3 is TGTGCCAGCAGTGAAGCAGACCCCACAGTGTATAATTCACCCCTCCACTTT. This gives the protein CASSEADPTVYNSPLHF. The chain combines TRBV6-1 with TRBJ1-6; the D is unclear. Trimming took 0 bases from V and 4 from J, leaving 13 bases between them. The CDR3 sequence is 17 residues long. The germline V gene has CDR1 MNHNS and CDR2 SASEGT.

This chain uses TRBV30 with TRBJ1-2; unclear D gene. CDR3 size: 12 residues. V was clipped by 1 base and J by 7 bases, with 10 bases between them. In germline, CDR1 is GTSNPN, CDR2 SVGIG (reference sequence). The CDR3 region is CAWSGYSTGYTF. CDR3 DNA sequence: TGTGCCTGGAGTGGGTACAGCACTGGCTACACCTTC.

In its sample, this clone was seen a few times. The CDR3 region has the DNA TGTGCCAGCAGCCAACGTAGTAACTATGGCTACACCTTC. Amino acids: CASSQRSNYGYTF. The genes are TRBV4-2 and TRBJ1-2, with unresolved D. The V and J ends lost 2 bases and 1 base respectively, with 5 bases between them. This CDR3 has 13 amino acids. Germline assignment: CDR1 LGHNA and CDR2 YNFKEQ.

This chain uses TRBV4-2 with TRBJ1-1, with D uncertain. Looked up from germline, CDR1 is LGHNA and CDR2 is YNFKEQ. The CDR3 is 14 amino acids. The V end lost 0 bases, the J end lost 0 bases, and 5 bases lay between the germline ends. CDR3 protein: CASSQDRMNTEAFF. In DNA, the CDR3 is TGTGCCAGCAGCCAAGACAGAATGAACACTGAAGCTTTCTTT.

This clone was detected once. The chain carries TRBV3-1 (or the pseudogene TRBV3-2) and TRBJ2-3; the D gene is possibly TRBD1 (6 bases). Trimming took off 5 bases at V and 5 bases at J, with 14 bases between the two ends. The CDR3 runs to 14 residues. CDR1 is LGHDT and CDR2 is YNNKEL in the germline V gene (reference sequence). The CDR3 nucleotides read TGTGCCAGCAGCTCGAGGACAGTCAAAGATACGCAGTATTTT. Translated, it gives CASSSRTVKDTQYF.

This chain connects TRBV19 to TRBJ2-5, with D unclear. The germline CDR1 and CDR2 sequences are LNHDA and SQIVND (reference sequence). This CDR3 region has 16 residues. Deletions cut 5 bases from V and 0 bases from J, with 16 bases between. CDR3 region: CASSLSTGLDQETQYF. CDR3 coding DNA: TGTGCCAGTAGTCTAAGTACCGGATTAGACCAAGAGACCCAGTACTTC.

In this sample, this clone turned up once. This chain connects TRBV4-3 to TRBJ1-1, with D possibly being TRBD1 (5 bases). Germline V gene lookup returns CDR1 LGHNA and CDR2 YSLEER. V lost 4 bases to trimming and J lost 1 base, with 10 bases between them. The CDR3 consists of 14 residues. CDR3 bases: TGCGCCAGCAGCCTTCAGGGACCGAACACTGAAGCTTTCTTT. This encodes CASSLQGPNTEAFF.

The chain is built from TRBV5-4 and TRBJ2-7; possible D gene TRBD2, 6 bases. The CDR3 is 15 amino acids. Per germline, CDR1 SGHNT and CDR2 YYREEE (reference sequence). V lost 7 bases and J lost 5, with 22 bases in between. CDR3 nucleotides: TGTGCCAGCGGGTCCGGGGGTGCTTCCAGGGACGAGCAGTACTTC. Protein sequence: CASGSGGASRDEQYF.

The genes are TRBV2 and TRBJ1-5, with D perhaps matching TRBD1 (6 bases). There are 14 residues in the CDR3. CDR1 is SNHLY, CDR2 FYNNEI, per germline. Trimming shortened V by 6 bases and J by 5 bases, and 14 bases separated the two germline ends. This CDR3 reads CASRRQVPDQPQHF. The CDR3, as DNA: TGTGCCAGCAGGAGACAGGTGCCTGATCAGCCCCAGCATTTT.

The chain links TRBV10-3 to TRBJ2-3; the match to TRBD2 covers 10 bases. Per germline, CDR1 ENHRY and CDR2 SYGVKD. There are 16 residues in the CDR3. J lost 0 bases, V lost 3 bases, and 3 bases had no gene match. The DNA for the CDR3 is TGTGCCATCAGTGAACAGACTAGCGGGAGCACAGATACGCAGTATTTT. Translated, it gives CAISEQTSGSTDTQYF.

This chain connects TRBV7-9 to TRBJ1-6; D gene uncertain. Germline assignment: CDR1 SEHNR and CDR2 FQNEAQ (reference sequence). V was pared by 1 base and J by 6 bases, with 10 bases between. The CDR3 extends over 15 amino acids. CDR3 nucleotides: TGTGCCAGCAGCTTAGTGGGCATTCGTAATTCACCCCTCCACTTT. This gives the protein CASSLVGIRNSPLHF.

This chain uses TRBV4-2 with TRBJ2-1, with 10 bases fitting TRBD2. CDR3 size: 15 residues. V was pared by 5 bases and J by 5 bases, with 6 bases of the junction left unmatched. Germline assignment: CDR1 LGHNA and CDR2 YNFKEQ. This CDR3 is CASSRTSGADNEQFF. As DNA, the CDR3 is TGTGCCAGCAGCAGAACTAGCGGGGCTGACAATGAGCAGTTCTTC.

The rearrangement uses TRBV9 and TRBJ1-2, with D possibly TRBD1 on 5 matching bases. The germline V gene has CDR1 SGDLS and CDR2 YYNGEE. The V end was cut by 4 bases, the J end by 12 bases, with 19 bases between. This CDR3 comprises 13 residues. As DNA, the CDR3 is TGTGCCAGCAGCCCGCAAGACGGGAAGGGGAACACCTTC. Translated: CASSPQDGKGNTF.

The genes are TRBV7-9 and TRBJ1-1; 7 bases are shared with TRBD1. Looked up from germline, CDR1 is SEHNR and CDR2 is FQNEAQ (reference sequence). The CDR3 is 14 amino acids. V was clipped by 2 bases and J by 8 bases; unmatched bases: 8. CDR3 DNA: TGTGCCAGCAGCTTACGACAGGGTGGTCTCGAAGCTTTCTTT. As protein: CASSLRQGGLEAFF.

This clone was seen only once. The chain links TRBV10-3 to TRBJ2-1; 8 nucleotides agree with TRBD2. The trim removed 0 bases at V and 5 bases at J, leaving 9 bases unmatched. The CDR3 length is 17 residues. Germline assignment: CDR1 ENHRY and CDR2 SYGVKD. This CDR3 is CAISESNVLAADNEQFF. In DNA form, the CDR3 reads TGTGCCATCAGTGAGTCAAACGTACTAGCGGCAGACAATGAGCAGTTCTTC.

The V call is TRBV4-1, the J call TRBJ1-5, with D perhaps matching TRBD1 (6 bases). The CDR3 has 15 amino acids. V was shortened by 4 bases and J by 4 bases, with 14 bases between the two germline ends. CDR1 MGHRA and CDR2 YSYEKL come from the germline V gene. In nucleotides, the CDR3 is TGCGCCAGCAGCCCCCCCGACAGGTTTAATCAGCCCCAGCATTTT. It specifies CASSPPDRFNQPQHF.

The chain employs TRBV28 and TRBJ2-1; possibly TRBD1 for D (6 bases). The CDR3 loop spans 12 amino acids. The V gene's germline CDR1 is MDHEN and CDR2 SYDVKM. V lost 4 bases and J lost 9, with 10 bases in between. CDR3 coding DNA: TGTGCCAGCAGTTCGACAGGCCCTGAGCAGTTCTTC. This encodes CASSSTGPEQFF.

The chain couples TRBV12-3 or TRBV12-4 to TRBJ1-5; D is unresolved. V was shortened by 7 bases and J by 5 bases, with 9 bases between the two germline ends. This CDR3 has 12 residues. CDR3 region: CASTWRDQPQHF. CDR3 DNA sequence: TGTGCCAGCACCTGGCGGGATCAGCCCCAGCATTTT.

The V gene is TRBV2, the J gene TRBJ1-1; 7 nucleotides align to TRBD1. The CDR3 sequence is 11 residues long. Trimming took 11 bases from V and 2 from J; bases not matched to a gene: 2. Germline-derived CDR1 and CDR2 are SNHLY and FYNNEI. The CDR3 region is CAGQVNTEAFF. CDR3 coding DNA: TGTGCCGGACAGGTTAACACTGAAGCTTTCTTT.

The chain joins TRBV3-1 (or the pseudogene TRBV3-2) to TRBJ2-6; D not resolved. The CDR3 has 16 residues. Germline V CDR1 and CDR2: LGHDT, YNNKEL (reference sequence). V lost 1 base to trimming and J lost 0 bases, with 7 bases between them. CDR3 residues: CASSQGLLSGANVLTF. Here the CDR3 DNA reads TGTGCCAGCAGCCAAGGTCTCCTCTCTGGGGCCAACGTCCTGACTTTC.

J is TRBJ2-7 and V is TRBV4-3, with TRBD2 identical over 8 bases. With V trimmed by 1 base and J by 3 bases, 11 bases remained unmatched. Germline loops: CDR1 LGHNA, CDR2 YSLEER. The CDR3 sequence is 17 residues long. The CDR3 protein is CASSQGTSGGIHYEQYF. The DNA for the CDR3 is TGCGCCAGCAGCCAAGGGACCAGCGGGGGTATTCACTACGAGCAGTACTTC.

V gene TRBV10-3 combines with J gene TRBJ2-7; D may be TRBD1 (6 bases). Trimming left V 6 bases short and J 3 bases short, with 12 bases between. The CDR3 is 13 amino acids. Germline V gives CDR1 ENHRY, CDR2 SYGVKD. The CDR3 DNA follows: TGTGCCATCAGGGAAGGACAGCGCTACGAGCAGTACTTC. Protein sequence: CAIREGQRYEQYF.